This is a list of T cell receptor beta chains from one sample in a study of blood T cell repertoires in COVID-19. Libraries were prepared by immunoSEQ multiplex PCR; TCRdb keeps only in-frame clonotypes and omits some of them. In the table there are tens of thousands of clones, approximately 89% of which are singletons. Sequenced: peripheral blood. The receptor source for this set is a human donor in a cohort sampled during active COVID-19. The CDR3 runs from the conserved cysteine through the conserved F or W. Size is omitted from some rows. Given values are once, few, many or a class for expanded clones.

>TRBV6-5|TRBJ2-7|once
CASSYSAGTADDEQYF
>TRBV27|TRBJ1-1|-
CASSFTGFTEAFF
>TRBV2|TRBJ1-2|-
CASSGTGGPSYGYTF
>TRBV7-8|TRBJ2-3|-
CASSLEQGVSDTQYF
>TRBV19|TRBJ2-1|-
CASSIDGVYNEQFF
>TRBV4-2|TRBJ2-2|-
CASSQRTSSGELFF
>TRBV3-1/TRBV3-2|TRBJ1-6|few
CASSPRTGIGPLHF
>TRBV18|TRBJ2-7|-
CASSLEGSRRGEQYF
>TRBV5-1|TRBJ2-1|-
CASSQTSGIYNEQFF
>TRBV24-1|TRBJ2-1|few
CATSIAGGPYNEQFF
>TRBV2|TRBJ1-2|-
CASRTGQGNYGYTF
>TRBV4-1|TRBJ2-7|-
CASSHGQGGYYEQYF
>TRBV7-9|TRBJ2-1|-
CASSLAGLREKQFF
>TRBV9|TRBJ1-2|-
CASSAQPGLDATF
>TRBV24-1|TRBJ2-1|-
CATSDLGLAGESSYNEQFF